Below, 28 T cell receptor beta chains from the same sample are listed, as sequenced in a study of T cells in Graves' hyperthyroidism and ophthalmopathy. TCR beta CDR3 regions were amplified from RNA. First-round RT-PCR with HTBI primers amplified the TCR CDR3 region. MiXCR, applied by TCRdb to the multiplex PCR reads, yields one record per CDR3 protein. The table includes 280,000 or so distinct CDR3 sequences, under 30% detected once. The sequenced sample was blood. The origin of the receptors is a middle-aged man with Graves' hyperthyroidism that later progressed to Graves' ophthalmopathy.

This clonotype has a count of ten or more. The chain uses TRBV20-1 and TRBJ2-7; D remains ambiguous. Per the germline V gene, CDR1 is DFQATT and CDR2 is SNEGSKA (reference sequence). The CDR3 sequence is 15 residues long. Trimming took off 6 bases at V and 7 bases at J, with 25 bases between the two ends. CDR3: CSAGWSHAESEEQYF. The CDR3 bases are TGCAGTGCCGGCTGGTCCCATGCAGAATCGGAAGAGCAGTACTTC.

The table lists this clonotype with many counts. The chain joins TRBV9 to TRBJ1-5; D is ambiguous. Germline V CDR1 and CDR2: SGDLS, YYNGEE. V lost 1 base, J lost 6 bases, and 8 bases lay in between. The CDR3 totals 13 residues. The CDR3 here is CASSVSPGQPQHF. CDR3 sequence (DNA): TGTGCCAGCAGCGTATCTCCTGGTCAGCCCCAGCATTTT.

The chain joins TRBV27 to TRBJ1-3, with D unclear. The ends were cut back, 6 bases at V and 0 bases at J, with 18 bases in the middle. Germline loops: CDR1 MNHEY, CDR2 SMNVEV (reference sequence). The CDR3 length is 17 residues. This CDR3 is CASSLSNPGSSGNTIYF. CDR3 sequence (DNA): TGTGCCAGCAGCCTCTCCAATCCGGGGAGCTCTGGAAACACCATATATTTT.

This clonotype was seen ten or more times. This clone may be a read error of a much larger clone one base away. The chain recombines TRBV28 with TRBJ1-2, with D uncertain. The CDR3 runs to 11 residues. Germline V lookup: CDR1 MDHEN, CDR2 SYDVKM. The CDR3 nucleotides read TGTGCCAGCTTCGTGAACTATGGCTGCACCTTC. Translating it yields CASFVNYGCTF.

There are many counts of this clonotype. The chain uses TRBV9 and TRBJ2-7; the match to TRBD1 covers 8 bases. Germline CDR1 and CDR2: SGDLS and YYNGEE. Unmatched junction bases numbered 10, after V lost 2 bases and J lost 0 bases. This CDR3 comprises 17 residues. The CDR3 DNA reads as TGTGCCAGCAGCGTTGGCTTGGGGCAGGGGGCCTCCTACGAGCAGTACTTC. Protein: CASSVGLGQGASYEQYF. The whole variable domain, filled in from reference TRBV9 and TRBJ2-7, reads DSGVTQTPKHLITATGQRVTLRCSPRSGDLSVYWYQQSLDQGLQFLIQYYNGEERAKGNILERFSAQQFPDLHSELNLSSLELGDSALYFCASSVGLGQGASYEQYFGPGTRLTVT.

This clonotype was counted at least ten times. This chain links TRBV20-1 with TRBJ1-2, with TRBD1 matching 9 bases. The germline CDR1 and CDR2 sequences are DFQATT and SNEGSKA (reference sequence). The CDR3 loop spans 14 amino acids. V lost 0 bases and J lost 5; bases outside the gene matches: 4. The CDR3: CSARETGGTYGYTF. CDR3 in DNA: TGCAGTGCTAGAGAGACAGGGGGGACGTATGGCTACACCTTC.

At least ten counts were recorded for this clonotype. The chain links TRBV7-2 to TRBJ1-2; D call uncertain. V lost 4 bases and J lost 8, with 17 bases in between. Per germline, CDR1 SGHTA and CDR2 FQGNSA. This CDR3 comprises 14 residues. CDR3 in amino acids: CASSSAWAREGYTF. The CDR3 bases are TGTGCCAGCAGCTCCGCCTGGGCGAGAGAGGGCTACACCTTC.

This clonotype was observed many times. V gene TRBV6-4 combines with J gene TRBJ2-2; D perhaps matches TRBD2 (7 bases). This CDR3 spans 16 amino acids. Per the germline V gene, CDR1 is MRHNA and CDR2 is SNTAGT. V was clipped by 3 bases and J by 2 bases, with 13 bases between them. The CDR3 here is CASSESSGTNTGELFF. CDR3 coding DNA: TGTGCCAGCAGTGAGTCGAGCGGGACAAACACCGGGGAGCTGTTTTTT.

This clonotype came up many times. A much larger clone sits a single nucleotide away, making a read error possible. CDR3 sequence reads: CASRQVTAFRGELFF. CDR3 nucleotide sequence: TGTGCCAGCAGGCAGGTGACAGCGTTCCGTGGGGAGCTGTTTTTT. The chain uses TRBV6-2 or TRBV6-3 and TRBJ2-2; D might be TRBD1 (5 bases). From germline, CDR1 is MNHEY and CDR2 SVGEGT. The CDR3 totals 15 residues. V lost 6 bases, J lost 8 bases, and 19 bases lay in between.

In this sample, this clonotype turned up many times. The J gene is TRBJ2-1, the V gene TRBV6-2 or TRBV6-3, with D perhaps matching TRBD2 (8 bases). Trimming cost V 0 bases and J 7 bases, with 28 bases left between them. CDR1 is MNHEY, CDR2 SVGEGT, per germline. The CDR3 is made up of 20 amino acids. Written as DNA, the CDR3 is TGTGCCAGCAGTTACTCTTTGACAGGGATAAAAGCGGGAGACGGGAATGAGCAGTTCTTC. Its protein product is CASSYSLTGIKAGDGNEQFF.

The table lists this clonotype with a few counts. The chain uses TRBV7-2 and TRBJ1-5; no clear D. Trimming shortened V by 5 bases and J by 7 bases, and 12 bases separated the two germline ends. Germline assignment: CDR1 SGHTA and CDR2 FQGNSA. CDR3 size: 13 residues. CDR3 DNA sequence: TGTGCCAGCAGCCCTAGACTGTACCAGCCCCAGCATTTT. This translates into CASSPRLYQPQHF. The entire variable domain, with the rest obtained from reference TRBV7-2 and TRBJ1-5, is as follows: GAGVSQSPSNKVTEKGKDVELRCDPISGHTALYWYRQSLGQGLEFLIYFQGNSAPDKSGLPSDRFSAERTGGSVSTLTIQRTQQEDSAVYLCASSPRLYQPQHFGDGTRLSIL.

CDR3 sequence: CASRASGSGSYEQYF. CDR3 sequence (DNA): TGTGCCAGTCGGGCTAGCGGGAGCGGGTCCTACGAGCAGTACTTC. The chain has TRBV19 and TRBJ2-7, with 10 positions matching TRBD2. J gave up 1 base and V 8 bases, and 8 bases lay outside the gene matches. The CDR3 is 15 amino acids. CDR1 LNHDA and CDR2 SQIVND come from the germline V gene (reference sequence).

This clonotype was recorded many times. The CDR3 sequence is CSVPESGRAGTQYF. The CDR3 bases are TGCAGTGTCCCTGAGTCGGGACGCGCGGGGACCCAGTACTTC. The V and J genes are TRBV20-1 and TRBJ2-5; D is possibly TRBD1 or TRBD2 (5 bases each). Germline V CDR1 and CDR2: DFQATT, SNEGSKA (reference sequence). The CDR3 contains 14 residues. Deletions cut 7 bases from V and 7 bases from J, with 22 bases between.

In this sample, this clonotype turned up many times. This sequence joins TRBV20-1 and TRBJ1-1; D unresolved. V was clipped by 2 bases and J by 2 bases, with 12 bases between them. This CDR3 spans 14 amino acids. Germline assignment: CDR1 DFQATT and CDR2 SNEGSKA (reference sequence). CDR3 nucleotides: TGCAGTGCTAGACCCCGGAGCGGAAACACTGAAGCTTTCTTT. Amino acid sequence: CSARPRSGNTEAFF.

This chain uses TRBV6-1 with TRBJ2-7; TRBD2 matches at 10 bases. CDR1 MNHNS and CDR2 SASEGT come from the germline V gene. V shed 2 bases, J shed 4 bases, and the junction held 17 bases outside the gene matches. This CDR3 contains 19 residues. CDR3 loop: CASSELSSGRTSGPYEQYF. In DNA, the CDR3 is TGTGCCAGCAGTGAATTATCGAGCGGGAGGACTAGCGGTCCGTACGAGCAGTACTTC.

In this sample, this clonotype turned up many times. The CDR3: CSARGGSSVTEAFF. CDR3 nucleotides: TGCAGTGCTAGAGGGGGCAGTTCCGTCACTGAAGCTTTCTTT. This sequence joins TRBV20-1 and TRBJ1-1; a possible D gene is TRBD1 (5 bases). CDR1 and CDR2 (germline): DFQATT, SNEGSKA (reference sequence). CDR3 length equals 14 residues. Trimming took off 1 base at V and 4 bases at J, with 13 bases between the two ends.

This clonotype was seen many times. V is TRBV10-2 and J is TRBJ1-1, with D maybe TRBD1 (5 bases). This CDR3 has 14 residues. Germline CDR1 is WSHSY and CDR2 is SAAADI. With 6 bases removed from V and 3 bases from J, the gap between germline ends came to 14 bases. The CDR3 region is CASSGGRGDTEAFF. CDR3 sequence (DNA): TGCGCCAGCAGCGGGGGTCGGGGGGACACTGAAGCTTTCTTT.

This clonotype was observed at least ten times. The chain joins TRBV5-6 to TRBJ2-7; the match to TRBD2 covers 10 bases. J lost 3 bases, V lost 4 bases, and 7 bases had no gene match. CDR1 is SGHDT and CDR2 is YYEEEE in the germline V gene. The CDR3 is 15 residues long. The CDR3 sequence is CASSLTSGKVYEQYF. Here the CDR3 DNA reads TGTGCCAGCAGCCTTACTAGCGGGAAAGTCTACGAGCAGTACTTC.

This clonotype was seen repeatedly, ten times or more. This chain joins TRBV29-1 and TRBJ1-1, with D possibly TRBD1 on 5 matching bases. The germline V and J ends were trimmed by 7 bases and 1 base, with 13 bases remaining between them. The V gene's germline CDR1 is SQVTM and CDR2 ANQGSEA. The CDR3 consists of 13 residues. The CDR3 spells CSGKVDTNTEAFF. CDR3 bases: TGCAGCGGAAAGGTGGACACGAACACTGAAGCTTTCTTT.

This CDR3 is CASSYSNWRLAENTGELFF. The CDR3 coding sequence is TGTGCCAGCAGTTACTCGAATTGGAGACTAGCGGAGAACACCGGGGAGCTGTTTTTT. The chain carries TRBV6-2 or TRBV6-3 and TRBJ2-2; 9 bases align to TRBD2. CDR3 length: 19 residues. Germline CDR1 MNHEY, CDR2 SVGEGT. V lost 0 bases and J lost 1; bases outside the gene matches: 9.

This clonotype has at least ten counts. This chain joins TRBV29-1 and TRBJ2-2; the D gene could be TRBD1 or TRBD2 (5 bases each). Germline V gene lookup returns CDR1 SQVTM and CDR2 ANQGSEA. The CDR3 has 13 amino acids. Trimming removed 4 bases from V and 9 bases from J, with 15 bases in between. The chain's CDR3 is CSVVHGAQRELFF. CDR3 coding DNA: TGCAGCGTTGTTCACGGGGCCCAAAGGGAGCTGTTTTTT.

Many counts were recorded for this clonotype. The V and J genes are TRBV5-1 and TRBJ1-1; perhaps TRBD1 as D (5 bases). Germline V gives CDR1 SGHRS, CDR2 YFSETQ. Trimming stripped 0 bases from V and 0 bases from J, with 9 bases between. The CDR3 runs to 15 residues. The CDR3 coding sequence is TGCGCCAGCAGCTTGGATGGCAGGGTGAACACTGAAGCTTTCTTT. Encoded protein: CASSLDGRVNTEAFF.

This clonotype has ten or more counts. This chain uses TRBV24-1 with TRBJ2-7, with TRBD1 as a possible D gene (6 bases). Trimming pared 4 bases from V and 5 bases from J, leaving 17 bases between. Per the germline V gene, CDR1 is KGHDR and CDR2 is SFDVKD. This CDR3 spans 15 amino acids. The CDR3, as DNA: TGTGCCACCAGTGACCCCCGGGCAGGGGACCACGAGCAGTACTTC. It codes for CATSDPRAGDHEQYF.

The chain combines TRBV28 with TRBJ1-2, with D unclear. This CDR3 is built from 13 residues. Trimming shortened V by 3 bases and J by 1 base, and 6 bases separated the two germline ends. CDR1 MDHEN and CDR2 SYDVKM come from the germline V gene. For the CDR3, the DNA is TGTGCCAGCAGTTTCCCTAATAACTATGGCTACACCTTC. The encoded protein is CASSFPNNYGYTF.

This clonotype showed up many times. The chain joins TRBV27 to TRBJ1-2, with D maybe TRBD1 (5 bases). Deletions cut 3 bases from V and 6 bases from J, with 14 bases between. The CDR3 contains 14 residues. The germline CDR1 and CDR2 sequences are MNHEY and SMNVEV (reference sequence). The CDR3 DNA reads as TGTGCCAGCAGTTTTGGGGCCCTGGGAGATGGCTACACCTTC. Translating gives CASSFGALGDGYTF.

This clonotype was counted ten times or more. The chain combines TRBV12-3 or TRBV12-4 with TRBJ2-5, with D perhaps matching TRBD1 or TRBD2 (5 bases each). The CDR3 loop spans 16 amino acids. Trimming cost V 6 bases and J 3 bases, with 20 bases left between them. The CDR3 nucleotides are TGTGCCAGCAGCCGCCGTTGGGGGAGCCCCGAAGAGACCCAGTACTTC. Translating it yields CASSRRWGSPEETQYF.

This clonotype was counted ten times or more. This chain connects TRBV11-2 to TRBJ1-3, with unresolved D. Germline V CDR1 and CDR2: SGHAT, FQNNGV. The V gene lost 5 bases and the J gene lost 9 bases, with 11 bases spanning the gap. The CDR3 has 12 amino acids. CDR3 nucleotide sequence: TGTGCCAGCAGCCTCCATAGGAGCACCATATATTTT. As protein: CASSLHRSTIYF.

This clonotype was detected many times. The CDR3 loop reads CSARQVAQETQYF. Here the CDR3 DNA reads TGCAGTGCTAGACAGGTGGCCCAAGAGACCCAGTACTTC. This chain uses TRBV20-1 with TRBJ2-5; D unclear. The CDR3 has 13 amino acids. Germline V gene sequence: CDR1 DFQATT, CDR2 SNEGSKA (reference sequence). Trimming took off 2 bases at V and 1 base at J, with 8 bases between the two ends.